This entry describes one TCR beta chain. The CDR3 has 12 residues. Germline V gene sequence: CDR1 MNHNS, CDR2 SASEGT. V shed 8 bases and J shed 10 bases, with 15 bases lying between them. One entry per CDR3 protein, called by TCRdb with MiXCR from the RT-PCR reads. The sample yields 650,000 to 800,000 distinct CDR3 sequences, approximately 14% seen once. Sequenced sample: memory CD4+ T cells from blood. The clonotype comes from a female donor in good health, serving as a healthy control. The chain combines TRBV6-1 with TRBJ2-1; D is possibly TRBD1 or TRBD2 (5 bases each). As DNA, the CDR3 is TGTGCCAGCTCGATGGCCGGGGACGAGCAGTTCTTC. Translation gives CASSMAGDEQFF.